This T cell receptor (beta chain) comes out of a study of cytomegalovirus exposure and HLA in healthy donors. Study-wide points: Data from an earlier analysis indicated that most TCR beta V segments were productive either about 87% or about 30% of the time. Most likely, a cluster of highly shared sequence variants arose as a sequencing artifact.

Comments on this clone: Its antigen is still unknown.

The germline gives CDR1 SGHTA, CDR2 FQGNSA. Trimming removed 2 bases at V and 4 bases at J, with 12 bases between. The CDR3 loop spans 14 amino acids. The study ran its PCR with 60 Vbeta and 13 Jbeta primers. TCRdb keeps only in-frame clones here, not all; method: immunoSEQ multiplex PCR. The sample consists of some 190,000 clones, 65% to 85% of them appearing once. The source material was PBMCs. The TCR was taken from a girl aged 5-17 years in good health and CMV-seropositive. The chain links TRBV7-2 to TRBJ2-7; D ambiguous. The CDR3 loop reads CASSLSRMTYEQYF. In DNA form, the CDR3 reads TGTGCCAGCAGCTTATCCCGGATGACTTACGAGCAGTACTTC.